The clone carrying this T cell receptor beta chain has a handful of counts. The entry originates in a study of cytomegalovirus exposure and HLA in healthy donors. Use of 60 Vbeta and 13 Jbeta primers characterized the PCR. Produced via immunoSEQ multiplex PCR; TCRdb's table is partial and in-frame only. The sample comprises roughly 120,000 clones, just under 75% of which are singletons, and approximately 6.3% rests with the top ten. The sample was PBMCs. This receptor was identified in a man aged 40-55 years in good health and CMV-seropositive.

The CDR3 here is CASNMRRAGANVLTF. Written as DNA, the CDR3 is TGTGCCAGCAACATGAGAAGAGCGGGGGCCAACGTCCTGACTTTC. The genes are TRBV7-9 and TRBJ2-6; D gene unclear. The CDR3 totals 15 residues. Trimming cost V 7 bases and J 4 bases, with 14 bases left between them. In germline, CDR1 is SEHNR, CDR2 FQNEAQ (reference sequence).